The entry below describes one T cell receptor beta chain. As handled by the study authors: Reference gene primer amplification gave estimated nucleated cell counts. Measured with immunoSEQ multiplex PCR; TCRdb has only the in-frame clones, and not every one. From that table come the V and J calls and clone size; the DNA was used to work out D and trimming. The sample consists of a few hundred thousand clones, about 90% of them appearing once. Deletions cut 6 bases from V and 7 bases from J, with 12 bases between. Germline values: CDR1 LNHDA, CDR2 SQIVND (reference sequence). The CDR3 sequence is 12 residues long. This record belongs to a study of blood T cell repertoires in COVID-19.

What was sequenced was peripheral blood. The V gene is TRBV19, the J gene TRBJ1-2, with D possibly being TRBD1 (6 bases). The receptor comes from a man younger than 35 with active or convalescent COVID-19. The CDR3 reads CASRTGSTGYTF. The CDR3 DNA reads TGTGCCAGTAGAACAGGGTCGACTGGCTACACCTTC.